This TCR beta chain stems from a study of T cell repertoires in cytomegalovirus infection. For the study at large: Through public TCR beta signatures, both CMV infection and matching HLA type were indicated.

Findings of the study overall: Within the response measured ex vivo, HLA-C-restricted CMV-specific TCR beta clonotypes were dominant.

The CDR3 runs to 15 residues. J lost 3 bases, V lost 6 bases, and 7 bases had no gene match. CDR1 is DFQATT, CDR2 SNEGSKA, per germline (reference sequence). As regards this clonotype: The antigen remains unidentified.

TCRdb used MiXCR to reprocess the reads, holding one entry per CDR3 protein. The data show 200,000 or so distinct CDR3 sequences, roughly 27% seen once. V and J are TRBV20-1 and TRBJ2-7; TRBD2 matches 14 bases. The TCR was taken from a human donor in good health (CMV status not recorded). Some clones in this sample may be carry-over from other donors' samples. The sample comprised PBMCs. The CDR3 region has the DNA TGCAGTGCCCAGACTAGCGGGGGGGAGGGCTACGAGCAGTACTTC. It yields the protein CSAQTSGGEGYEQYF.